This TCR beta chain was sequenced in a study of blood T cell repertoires in COVID-19. Whole-study context: Sites across the United States, Italy and Spain contributed samples from acute and convalescent COVID-19. T cells, B-cell-depleted T cells, or PBMCs supplied cDNA or gDNA.

The CDR3 extends over 16 amino acids. The V segment lost 6 bases and the J segment 0 bases; nucleotides outside the gene matches: 9. Germline assignment: CDR1 SEHNR and CDR2 FQNEAQ (reference sequence). Authors' methods: Nucleated cell number was recorded as an estimate derived from reference gene primer amplification. Assay used: immunoSEQ multiplex PCR; TCRdb lists only in-frame clones, some missing. D and trimming come from the DNA, and the V and J calls and clone size come from that table. The data hold about 180,000 clones, with approximately 83% observed a single time. The material sequenced was peripheral blood. V gene TRBV7-9 combines with J gene TRBJ1-2; 8 nucleotides align to TRBD1. This sequence was found in a man aged 60 to 75 with acute or convalescent COVID-19. The CDR3 region is CASSFHRGTANYGYTF. The DNA for the CDR3 is TGTGCCAGCAGTTTCCACAGGGGGACCGCTAACTATGGCTACACCTTC.